One sample yielded the 17 T cell receptor beta chains listed below, sequenced in a study of regulatory T cells in long-lasting Graves disease. Documented time point: newly diagnosed GD, antithyroid drugs for less than 3 months. Isolated PBMC RNA provided the starting material for the TCR library. Researchers made TCR beta libraries by using iRepertoire HTBI primers and running Arm-PCR on CDR3 regions. One entry per CDR3 protein, called by TCRdb with MiXCR from the multiplex PCR reads. Altogether about 620,000 distinct CDR3 sequences are present, approximately 15% being singletons, with the ten largest covering about 18%. These data are also associated with another study on T cells in Graves' hyperthyroidism and ophthalmopathy.

This specimen was peripheral blood mononuclear cells (PBMCs), taken at new diagnosis, from a patient treated with antithyroid drugs. These receptors came from a woman in her twenties or thirties with Graves disease.

This clonotype was detected ten times or more. The gene calls are TRBV20-1 and TRBJ2-1; 9 bases agree with TRBD1. From germline, CDR1 is DFQATT and CDR2 SNEGSKA (reference sequence). J was trimmed by 8 bases and V by 0 bases; bases with no gene match: 5. CDR3 length: 14 residues. CDR3 sequence reads: CSAREGQGMYEQFF. CDR3 DNA: TGCAGTGCTAGAGAGGGACAGGGTATGTATGAGCAGTTCTTC.

This clonotype was found many times. The chain joins TRBV27 to TRBJ2-7; D not certain. V was shortened by 5 bases and J by 4 bases, with 12 bases between the two germline ends. Germline lookup yields CDR1 MNHEY and CDR2 SMNVEV (reference sequence). This CDR3 contains 13 residues. In DNA, the CDR3 is TGTGCCAGCAGTCCTCGGATCCTGTACGAGCAGTACTTC. It codes for CASSPRILYEQYF.

This clonotype was observed at least ten times. The chain couples TRBV7-9 to TRBJ1-1, with a weak D call TRBD1 (6 bases). V was trimmed by 3 bases and J by 4 bases, leaving 15 bases between them. Per germline, CDR1 SEHNR and CDR2 FQNEAQ (reference sequence). The CDR3 spans 15 residues. The CDR3 loop reads CASSFGTGQSTEAFF. CDR3 bases: TGTGCCAGCAGCTTTGGCACCGGACAGAGCACTGAAGCTTTCTTT.

This chain joins TRBV7-9 and TRBJ2-1; no clear D. Germline V gene data show CDR1 as SEHNR and CDR2 as FQNEAQ (reference sequence). Trimming shortened V by 6 bases and J by 8 bases, and 14 bases separated the two germline ends. The CDR3 is 13 residues long. In nucleotides, the CDR3 is TGTGCCAGCAGTGATAGGTTGTTAGATGAGCAGTTCTTC. It specifies CASSDRLLDEQFF.

This clonotype was picked up many times. The CDR3 nucleotides read TGTGCCAGCACAGGTTCTGAAAAACTGTTTTTT. Translating it yields CASTGSEKLFF. The rearrangement uses TRBV2 and TRBJ1-4; D ambiguous. The CDR3 extends over 11 amino acids. CDR1 SNHLY and CDR2 FYNNEI come from the germline V gene. The ends were cut back, 7 bases at V and 7 bases at J, with 7 bases in the middle.

This clonotype was recorded at least ten times. V gene TRBV28 combines with J gene TRBJ2-6, with D uncertain. The length of the CDR3 is 15 residues. V was pared by 3 bases and J by 0 bases, with 6 bases between. Germline V gene lookup returns CDR1 MDHEN and CDR2 SYDVKM. CDR3 residues: CASSFALSGANVLTF. The CDR3 DNA reads as TGTGCCAGCAGTTTTGCCCTCTCTGGGGCCAACGTCCTGACTTTC.

Worth noting for this clonotype: It may be a read error: a sequence one base away is much more abundant. This chain joins TRBV28 and TRBJ2-7; no clear D gene. The CDR3 loop spans 15 amino acids. Per the germline V gene, CDR1 is MDHEN and CDR2 is SYDVKM. CDR3 region: CTSSSRGRSSYEQYF. The CDR3 nucleotides are TGTACCAGCAGTTCTAGAGGAAGAAGCTCCTACGAGCAGTACTTC.

This clonotype was recorded at least ten times. This chain joins TRBV27 and TRBJ2-1, with 10 positions matching TRBD2. J lost 5 bases, V lost 2 bases, and 12 bases had no gene match. Looked up from germline, CDR1 is MNHEY and CDR2 is SMNVEV (reference sequence). The CDR3 spans 18 residues. This chain's CDR3 is CASSLRSLAGESHNEQFF. In nucleotides, the CDR3 is TGTGCCAGCAGTTTACGGTCCCTAGCGGGAGAGAGTCACAATGAGCAGTTCTTC.

This clonotype was picked up many times. The chain uses TRBV28 and TRBJ1-5; no clear D. The CDR3 is made up of 12 amino acids. Germline-derived CDR1 and CDR2 are MDHEN and SYDVKM. The V end lost 5 bases, the J end lost 4 bases, and 6 bases lay between the germline ends. The DNA for the CDR3 is TGTGCCAGCAGTGAACGGAATCAGCCCCAGCATTTT. Encoded protein: CASSERNQPQHF.

This clonotype was observed at least ten times. The chain uses TRBV2 and TRBJ1-5, with D hard to call. CDR3 size: 15 residues. Trimming left V 1 base short and J 0 bases short, with 7 bases between. Germline CDR1 reads SNHLY; CDR2 reads FYNNEI. CDR3 in DNA: TGTGCCAGCAGTGAAGGGAGATCTAGCAATCAGCCCCAGCATTTT. Translation gives CASSEGRSSNQPQHF.

The chain joins TRBV5-4 to TRBJ1-1; D not certain. The V gene lost 6 bases and the J gene lost 8 bases, with 11 bases spanning the gap. CDR3 length: 11 residues. Per the germline V gene, CDR1 is SGHNT and CDR2 is YYREEE (reference sequence). The CDR3 loop reads CASNLGREAFF. CDR3 DNA: TGTGCCAGCAACCTTGGGAGGGAAGCTTTCTTT. The full variable domain, its missing parts supplied by reference TRBV5-4 and TRBJ1-1, is ETGVTQSPTHLIKTRGQQVTLRCSSQSGHNTVSWYQQALGQGPQFIFQYYREEENGRGNFPPRFSGLQFPNYSSELNVNALELDDSALYLCASNLGREAFFGQGTRLTVV.

This clonotype was found a few times. This sequence joins TRBV7-2 and TRBJ2-2, with 7 positions matching TRBD2. The trim removed 6 bases at V and 3 bases at J, leaving 7 bases unmatched. CDR3 length equals 15 residues. Per germline, CDR1 SGHTA and CDR2 FQGNSA. The CDR3 DNA reads as TGTGCCAGCAGGCGCGGGAGCGGGGACACCGGGGAGCTGTTTTTT. Its translation is CASRRGSGDTGELFF.

This clonotype was counted ten times or more. V is TRBV12-3 or TRBV12-4 and J is TRBJ2-2; 9 bases are shared with TRBD2. The CDR3 runs 20 residues. J was trimmed by 5 bases and V by 5 bases; bases with no gene match: 21. The CDR3: CASSGMDWEDLAGRTGELFF. CDR3 nucleotide sequence: TGTGCCAGCAGTGGGATGGATTGGGAGGACCTAGCGGGACGAACCGGGGAGCTGTTTTTT.

This clonotype came up many times. The rearrangement joins TRBV6-5 to TRBJ1-3, with 8 nucleotides matching TRBD1. The V gene end was trimmed by 4 bases and the J gene end by 7 bases; junction bases not matched to a gene: 9. Per the germline V gene, CDR1 is MNHEY and CDR2 is SVGAGI. The CDR3 length is 15 residues. For the CDR3, the DNA is TGTGCCAGCAGTTCGACAGGGGAACCAACGAACACCATATATTTT. Encoded protein: CASSSTGEPTNTIYF.

The chain couples TRBV7-2 to TRBJ2-6; D gene ambiguous. The CDR3 has 19 amino acids. Per the germline V gene, CDR1 is SGHTA and CDR2 is FQGNSA. The germline V and J ends were trimmed by 5 bases and 0 bases, with 20 bases remaining between them. The CDR3 here is CASSLQVALLFSGANVLTF. The DNA of the CDR3 is TGTGCCAGCAGCCTGCAGGTAGCCCTTCTCTTCTCTGGGGCCAACGTCCTGACTTTC.

This clonotype was seen repeatedly, ten times or more. The rearrangement joins TRBV28 to TRBJ1-1; TRBD1 agrees at 9 bases. Germline V gene data show CDR1 as MDHEN and CDR2 as SYDVKM. J lost 1 base, V lost 5 bases, and 5 bases had no gene match. The CDR3 loop spans 15 amino acids. CDR3 sequence: CASSSPGQGNTEAFF. The CDR3 DNA follows: TGTGCCAGCAGTAGCCCGGGACAGGGGAACACTGAAGCTTTCTTT.

This clonotype occurred many times. V and J are TRBV7-3 and TRBJ2-1, with unresolved D. Trimming removed 2 bases at V and 6 bases at J, with 11 bases between. Per the germline V gene, CDR1 is SGHTA and CDR2 is FQGTGA. CDR3 size: 14 residues. The CDR3 is CASSLGAPPNEQFF. The CDR3 nucleotides are TGTGCCAGCAGCTTAGGCGCGCCCCCCAATGAGCAGTTCTTC.